This T cell receptor beta chain was sequenced for a study of post-analysis software for immune sequencing data (dated by TCRdb to between 2014 and 2017). Context from the whole study: Relapsing-remitting, secondary progressive and progressive-relapsing multiple sclerosis were recorded as disease courses, and subtype annotation was lacking for some patients. The multiple sclerosis patient repertoires were compared with more than 10 previously published healthy control repertoires from donors aged about 6 to 26 years. A subset of samples was prepared in parallel using single-end sample barcoding, then pooled and co-amplified after Illumina adapter ligation. Paper-wide results and their limitations: Significantly higher frequencies in patients than in controls were found for about five TRBV segments, including TRBV5-6, TRBV5-1 and TRBV20-1. Normalized Chao1 diversity was significantly lower in multiple sclerosis patients than controls, suggesting substantial peripheral T-cell clonal expansion. When samples were clustered directly using the F measure, samples prepared in the same batch co-clustered strongly, which prompted a batch-effect correction. The multiple sclerosis patient group was slightly younger than the control group.

V lost 7 bases and J lost 3 bases; the stretch between them is 9 bases long. The CDR3 runs 11 amino acids, cysteine and phenylalanine included. The CDR3 DNA has 33 bases and is translated from base 1. CDR1 and CDR2 are drawn from the germline V gene (reference sequence): DFQATT, SNEGSKA. TCR beta repertoires were profiled from peripheral blood of 10 to 15 young patients with multiple sclerosis to demonstrate the VDJtools post-analysis software. The multiple sclerosis patients were children and adolescents ranging in age from roughly 6 to 15 years. Library preparation used PCR. Reads for this sample came from an Illumina HiSeq 2500. Unique molecular identifiers were incorporated into TCR beta cDNA libraries to reduce PCR and sequencing biases. Every 1 to 10 million input T cells yielded 500,000 or so cDNA molecules, meaning each molecule approximated one T cell. The same protocol used for the earlier healthy control dataset was applied to prepare and sequence the patient libraries. Within a given batch, samples were prepared together, multiplexed and sequenced on the same HiSeq lane. On the study's bioinformatics: MIGEC handled the raw barcoded reads, throwing out single-read molecular identifier groups before consensus assembly and CDR3 extraction. VDJtools was used for post-analysis of the clonotype tables, with diversity normalized by down-sampling every dataset to the smallest sample size. To correct batch-related cross-sample contamination, repertoire overlap clustering matched CDR3 amino acid sequences but not nucleotide sequences. TCRdb trimmed public reads at Q25 via fastp, called clones via MiXCR and kept in-frame beta chains. Identical CDR3 protein sequences are pooled into one entry, listed with their most common genes and DNA. TCRdb's processing, not the study's, gives the V and J calls here. Counted in this sample were roughly 600,000 distinct CDR3 sequences; roughly two fifths of them appeared once. Of the sample, roughly 1.7% falls within the top ten clones.

On this clonotype: Its target antigen remains unknown. No base qualities exist here, and no much larger clone lies one base off it.

Material: blood. The rearranged segments are TRBV20-1 and TRBJ2-5; no D segment can be confidently identified. The origin of this receptor is a girl aged 10 to 17 with multiple sclerosis. The CDR3 protein is CSVGREETQYF. The bases read TGCAGTGTCGGACGGGAAGAGACCCAGTACTTC.